A selection of T cell receptor beta chains follows, all from one sample in a study of technical replicates of blood from a handful of donors. The protocol was immunoSEQ multiplex PCR, while the TCRdb copy is restricted to in-frame clones and leaves out a portion. The sample includes approximately 70,000 clones, 94% seen only once; the top ten take about 0.4%. Sequencing input: T cells isolated from PBMCs. All receptors derive from a human donor in good health. Both conserved end residues are trimmed from each CDR3.

j_gene | v_gene | CDR3aa
TRBJ1-4 | TRBV21-1 | ASSSPWDSRNEKLF
TRBJ2-2 | TRBV6-5 | ASRKLGTGELF
TRBJ1-1 | TRBV6-6 | ASSDRHTEAF
TRBJ2-7 | TRBV4-1 | ASSQAWSSGLPYEQY
TRBJ1-2 | TRBV6-4 | ASSGAGGGYT
TRBJ1-1 | TRBV2 | ASLPGNTEAF
TRBJ2-1 | TRBV2 | ASSDLERGYNEQF
TRBJ1-2 | TRBV2 | ATARPPNYGYT
TRBJ1-1 | TRBV30 | AWSWTGGNTEAF
TRBJ1-1 | TRBV7-9 | ASSLNGGGGPPEAF
TRBJ2-3 | TRBV15 | ATSRATGGTDTQY
TRBJ1-2 | TRBV6-1 | ASSEGGDYGYT
TRBJ1-5 | TRBV27 | ASSSWGLQPQH
TRBJ2-7 | TRBV7-9 | ASSLLGGADEQY
TRBJ1-2 | TRBV28 | ASRGPNYGYT
TRBJ2-7 | TRBV30 | AWSAGEEREQY
TRBJ2-3 | TRBV5-1 | ASSLVGRGADTQY
TRBJ2-7 | TRBV7-3 | ASSPGLAVPYEQY
TRBJ1-3 | TRBV7-7 | ASSLDRPQGGESGNTIY
TRBJ1-2 | TRBV5-4 | ASSSNYPWDYGYT
TRBJ2-3 | TRBV4-3 | ASSQDGVAGGPGDTQY
TRBJ2-7 | TRBV7-8 | ASSLGLGRGSYEQY
TRBJ2-5 | TRBV7-7 | ASSLLPDRYQETQY
TRBJ2-5 | TRBV2 | ASNYQETQY
TRBJ1-1 | TRBV2 | ASNAGLQNTEAF
TRBJ2-1 | TRBV6-6 | ASSYSGVEQF
TRBJ2-1 | TRBV27 | ASTQYNEQF
TRBJ2-5 | TRBV9 | ASSVSGGIETQY
TRBJ1-5 | TRBV19 | ASREYSNQPQH
TRBJ2-2 | TRBV7-6 | ASSQTGGRNTGELF
TRBJ2-7 | TRBV21-1 | ASKVGETLAGPTYEQY
TRBJ2-5 | TRBV4-2 | ASSQGTGGAQETQY
TRBJ2-2 | TRBV6-1 | ASSVSQLNTGELF
TRBJ1-2 | TRBV13 | ASSSDRGLGYT
TRBJ2-7 | TRBV11-3 | ASSFFSYEQY
TRBJ1-1 | TRBV29-1 | SVGETGGF
TRBJ1-5 | TRBV27 | ASRPTDSGISNQPQH
TRBJ2-1 | TRBV7-9 | ASSLSLSGTGNYNEQF
TRBJ1-1 | TRBV18 | ASSLSNTEAF
TRBJ2-5 | TRBV5-4 | ASSFWQFAQETQY
TRBJ1-5 | TRBV28 | ASSYSPNQPQH
TRBJ2-2 | TRBV10-3 | AISLTSTELF
TRBJ2-6 | TRBV5-1 | ASSYYTGTGGLFTGANVLT
TRBJ2-5 | TRBV14 | ASSQLRALAWETQY
TRBJ1-1 | TRBV18 | ASSPPPGNTEAF
TRBJ2-7 | TRBV5-6 | ASSLAYSYEQY
TRBJ1-1 | TRBV7-9 | ASSLGIGDTEAF
TRBJ2-3 | TRBV12-5 | ASGLTRDRVLGTDTQY
TRBJ2-5 | TRBV29-1 | SLISGRGETQY
TRBJ2-5 | TRBV5-1 | ASSLTADEAQY
TRBJ2-2 | TRBV19 | ASSIRGLAAPNTGELF
TRBJ2-3 | TRBV7-9 | ASSRRPDTQY
TRBJ2-3 | TRBV7-9 | ASSLQGGTDTQY